The rows below give T cell receptor beta chains drawn from one sample of a study of blood T cell repertoires in COVID-19. Data came from immunoSEQ multiplex PCR; TCRdb stores just in-frame clones and leaves some out. The profile shows fewer than 400,000 clones, 85% of them singletons. Material: PBMCs or T cells enriched from blood (not recorded which). The source of these receptors is a woman younger than 45 who had been exposed to COVID-19. CDR3s include the opening cysteine and the closing phenylalanine or tryptophan. Fields, in order: J gene, D gene, V gene, clone size, CDR3 DNA, CDR3 protein. The D gene is left open where the match is weak. A clone size is listed for some rows: how often the clone was seen (once, few, many), or a class if it is expanded.

j_gene: TRBJ2-7; d_gene: NA; v_gene: TRBV30; abundance: NA; CDR3nt: TGTGCCTGGAGTCCCGTCTCCTACGAGCAGTACTTC; CDR3aa: CAWSPVSYEQYF
j_gene: TRBJ1-5; d_gene: NA; v_gene: TRBV2; abundance: NA; CDR3nt: TGTGCCACGAGTACGAGCAATCAGCCCCAGCATTTT; CDR3aa: CATSTSNQPQHF
j_gene: TRBJ2-1; d_gene: TRBD2; v_gene: TRBV16; abundance: NA; CDR3nt: TGTGCCAGCTCTCAGAGCGGGGATGAGCAGTTCTTC; CDR3aa: CASSQSGDEQFF
j_gene: TRBJ1-4; d_gene: NA; v_gene: TRBV7-9; abundance: few; CDR3nt: TGTGCCAGCAGCCCCCTATTAAAACTGTTTTTT; CDR3aa: CASSPLLKLFF
j_gene: TRBJ1-5; d_gene: NA; v_gene: TRBV5-4; abundance: NA; CDR3nt: TGTGCCAGCAGCTTCCCTACAGGGCGACAGCCCCAGCATTTT; CDR3aa: CASSFPTGRQPQHF
j_gene: TRBJ1-1; d_gene: NA; v_gene: TRBV7-6; abundance: once; CDR3nt: TGTGCCAGCAGCCCCCGGACGGGGAAGAGCACTGAAGCTTTCTTT; CDR3aa: CASSPRTGKSTEAFF
j_gene: TRBJ2-1; d_gene: TRBD2; v_gene: TRBV19; abundance: NA; CDR3nt: TGTGCCAGTAGTCTAACGGTAGCGGGATCCCAATTCTTC; CDR3aa: CASSLTVAGSQFF
j_gene: TRBJ1-3; d_gene: NA; v_gene: TRBV6-5; abundance: NA; CDR3nt: TGTGCCAGCAGTTACGAACAGGGAGGAAACACCATATATTTT; CDR3aa: CASSYEQGGNTIYF
j_gene: TRBJ1-1; d_gene: NA; v_gene: TRBV7-2; abundance: NA; CDR3nt: TGTGCCAGCCGTAAGCCCGTAAACACTGAAGCTTTCTTT; CDR3aa: CASRKPVNTEAFF
j_gene: TRBJ2-1; d_gene: NA; v_gene: TRBV5-1; abundance: NA; CDR3nt: TGCGCCAGCAGCTTGGCCGGGACTCCTTTCAACAATGAGCAGTTCTTC; CDR3aa: CASSLAGTPFNNEQFF
j_gene: TRBJ2-2; d_gene: TRBD2; v_gene: TRBV7-9; abundance: NA; CDR3nt: TGTGCCAGCAGCCACAGCGGGAGGGCCAACACCGGGGAGCTGTTTTTT; CDR3aa: CASSHSGRANTGELFF
j_gene: TRBJ2-3; d_gene: NA; v_gene: TRBV24-1; abundance: NA; CDR3nt: TGTGCCACCAGTGATCCAGCGGGCACTAGCACAGATACGCAGTATTTT; CDR3aa: CATSDPAGTSTDTQYF
j_gene: TRBJ2-6; d_gene: NA; v_gene: TRBV7-9; abundance: NA; CDR3nt: TGTGCCAGCAGCTTAGTACCTGGACGGGAAGGTGGGGCCAACGTCCTGACTTTC; CDR3aa: CASSLVPGREGGANVLTF
j_gene: TRBJ2-3; d_gene: NA; v_gene: TRBV5-1; abundance: NA; CDR3nt: TGCGCCAGCAGCTCTGTCCTTACCTTACTAGAGAGCACAGATACGCAGTATTTT; CDR3aa: CASSSVLTLLESTDTQYF
j_gene: TRBJ1-2; d_gene: TRBD1; v_gene: TRBV7-2; abundance: NA; CDR3nt: TGTGCCAGCAGCTTGCCAGGGGGATTCTATGGCTACACCTTC; CDR3aa: CASSLPGGFYGYTF
j_gene: TRBJ2-1; d_gene: NA; v_gene: TRBV6-5; abundance: NA; CDR3nt: TGTGCCAGCAGTTCAGGAGGCATTAACAACAATGAGCAGTTCTTC; CDR3aa: CASSSGGINNNEQFF
j_gene: TRBJ2-7; d_gene: TRBD1; v_gene: TRBV2; abundance: NA; CDR3nt: TGTGCCAGCATTAGAGACAGGGGGGGCTCCTACAAGCAGTACTTC; CDR3aa: CASIRDRGGSYKQYF
j_gene: TRBJ1-5; d_gene: TRBD1; v_gene: TRBV27; abundance: NA; CDR3nt: TGTGCCAGCAGTCGAGGGACAGCTAATCAGCCCCAGCATTTT; CDR3aa: CASSRGTANQPQHF
j_gene: TRBJ2-1; d_gene: NA; v_gene: TRBV5-5; abundance: NA; CDR3nt: TGTGCCAGCAGCTTGGACCGGTACAATGAGCAGTTCTTC; CDR3aa: CASSLDRYNEQFF
j_gene: TRBJ2-3; d_gene: TRBD2; v_gene: TRBV24-1; abundance: NA; CDR3nt: TGTGCCACCAGCCGAACTAGCGGGGGGGCCTTAGATACGCAGTATTTT; CDR3aa: CATSRTSGGALDTQYF
j_gene: TRBJ1-2; d_gene: NA; v_gene: TRBV20-1; abundance: NA; CDR3nt: TGCAGTGCTAGTCCGTTGGGCCCCTATGGCTACACCTTC; CDR3aa: CSASPLGPYGYTF
j_gene: TRBJ2-7; d_gene: NA; v_gene: TRBV4-1; abundance: NA; CDR3nt: TGCGCCAGCAGCCAGCCGACAGGAGGCGAAGTGGAGCAGTACTTC; CDR3aa: CASSQPTGGEVEQYF
j_gene: TRBJ1-6; d_gene: NA; v_gene: TRBV12-3/TRBV12-4; abundance: NA; CDR3nt: TGTGCCAGCAGTCGGACGGGAAATTCACCCCTCCACTTT; CDR3aa: CASSRTGNSPLHF
j_gene: TRBJ2-1; d_gene: TRBD2; v_gene: TRBV5-1; abundance: once; CDR3nt: TGCGCCAGCAGCTCTCTTGCGGGGGGATCCACAGGGGAGCAGTTCTTC; CDR3aa: CASSSLAGGSTGEQFF
j_gene: TRBJ1-1; d_gene: TRBD1; v_gene: TRBV28; abundance: NA; CDR3nt: TGTGCCAGCAGATTGGACAGGGGAGTAGCTGAAGCTTTCTTT; CDR3aa: CASRLDRGVAEAFF
j_gene: TRBJ2-4; d_gene: TRBD2; v_gene: TRBV5-6; abundance: NA; CDR3nt: TGTGCCAGCAGCTCAATACAATCTAGCGGGAGAAACATTCAGTACTTC; CDR3aa: CASSSIQSSGRNIQYF
j_gene: TRBJ2-1; d_gene: TRBD2; v_gene: TRBV7-9; abundance: NA; CDR3nt: TGTGCCAGCAGCCCTAGTATCGGACTAGCGAGCGATGAGCAGTTCTTC; CDR3aa: CASSPSIGLASDEQFF
j_gene: TRBJ2-7; d_gene: NA; v_gene: TRBV7-8; abundance: NA; CDR3nt: TGTGCCAGCAGCTTATCGGGATACGAGCAGTACTTC; CDR3aa: CASSLSGYEQYF
j_gene: TRBJ2-1; d_gene: TRBD2; v_gene: TRBV30; abundance: NA; CDR3nt: TGTGCCTGGAGCTCTCATCGTAGCGGGAGGGTATACAATGAGCAGTTCTTC; CDR3aa: CAWSSHRSGRVYNEQFF
j_gene: TRBJ2-5; d_gene: NA; v_gene: TRBV7-2; abundance: NA; CDR3nt: TGTGCCAGCAGCTTAATGGGGGCGCAAGAGACCCAGTACTTC; CDR3aa: CASSLMGAQETQYF
j_gene: TRBJ1-2; d_gene: NA; v_gene: TRBV2; abundance: NA; CDR3nt: TGTGCCAGCAGTGAGGGCCAAATGGGTGGCTACACCTTC; CDR3aa: CASSEGQMGGYTF
j_gene: TRBJ1-2; d_gene: NA; v_gene: TRBV7-9; abundance: NA; CDR3nt: TGTGCCAGCAGCTTAGGCGGGGGATCGGGTGGCTACACCTTC; CDR3aa: CASSLGGGSGGYTF
j_gene: TRBJ1-3; d_gene: NA; v_gene: TRBV4-1; abundance: NA; CDR3nt: TGCGCCAGCAGCCAGGTCCAACTGGGAAACACCATATATTTT; CDR3aa: CASSQVQLGNTIYF
j_gene: TRBJ1-6; d_gene: NA; v_gene: TRBV7-3; abundance: NA; CDR3nt: TGTGCCAGCAGCTTATTTGGTGCACAGGGTGGCTCTTCACCCCTCCACTTT; CDR3aa: CASSLFGAQGGSSPLHF
j_gene: TRBJ2-3; d_gene: NA; v_gene: TRBV5-1; abundance: NA; CDR3nt: TGCGCCAGCACGGACACAGGGAGCACAGATACGCAGTATTTT; CDR3aa: CASTDTGSTDTQYF
j_gene: TRBJ1-2; d_gene: TRBD1; v_gene: TRBV7-9; abundance: NA; CDR3nt: TGTGCCAGCAGCTTGGGACAGGGCGGCTATGGCTACACCTTC; CDR3aa: CASSLGQGGYGYTF
j_gene: TRBJ2-1; d_gene: NA; v_gene: TRBV7-8; abundance: many; CDR3nt: TGTGCCAGCAGGGGGGAGGATGAGCAGTTCTTC; CDR3aa: CASRGEDEQFF
j_gene: TRBJ1-5; d_gene: NA; v_gene: TRBV28; abundance: NA; CDR3nt: TGTGCCAGCAGTGTGACAGGCAATCAGCCCCAGCATTTT; CDR3aa: CASSVTGNQPQHF